One and the same sample provided the 18 T cell receptor beta chains below, sequenced in a study of cytomegalovirus exposure and HLA in healthy donors. Primers included in the PCR were 60 Vbeta and 13 Jbeta primers. Measured with immunoSEQ multiplex PCR; TCRdb has only the in-frame clones, and not every one. The sample lists 110,000 to 150,000 clones; about three quarters were seen once. The sample taken for sequencing was PBMCs. The receptors derive from a human donor in good health.

This clone was found a few times. V is TRBV28 and J is TRBJ1-1; 9 bases line up with TRBD1. The CDR3 runs 16 residues. Germline lookup yields CDR1 MDHEN and CDR2 SYDVKM. The ends lost 6 bases at V and 0 bases at J; junction bases unmatched: 8. CDR3 sequence: CASSRDRGYMNTEAFF. Here the CDR3 DNA reads TGTGCCAGCAGCAGAGACAGGGGGTACATGAACACTGAAGCTTTCTTT. The full variable domain, in which reference TRBV28 and TRBJ1-1 provide the parts outside the CDR3, is DVKVTQSSRYLVKRTGEKVFLECVQDMDHENMFWYRQDPGLGLRLIYFSYDVKMKEKGDIPEGYSVSREKKERFSLILESASTNQTSMYLCASSRDRGYMNTEAFFGQGTRLTVV.

The chain uses TRBV5-1 and TRBJ2-5, with D tentatively TRBD1 (6 bases). TRBJ2-7 explains the end of the DNA better; the J call may be wrong. The germline V gene encodes CDR1 SGHRS and CDR2 YFSETQ. The length of the CDR3 is 13 residues. The CDR3 protein is CASKQGISYEQYF. The DNA of the CDR3 is TGCGCCAGCAAACAGGGTATTAGCTACGAGCAGTACTTC.

This clone was counted only a few times. The V and J genes are TRBV10-3 and TRBJ1-1; no definite D call. The germline V and J ends were trimmed by 11 bases and 0 bases, with 13 bases remaining between them. Germline lookup yields CDR1 ENHRY and CDR2 SYGVKD. This CDR3 comprises 13 residues. This CDR3 reads CAAGSPVNTEAFF. CDR3 sequence (DNA): TGTGCCGCCGGGAGTCCAGTGAACACTGAAGCTTTCTTT.

The genes are TRBV11-1 and TRBJ2-7; no firm D call. The CDR3 has 13 amino acids. In germline, CDR1 is SGHAT, CDR2 FQDESV (reference sequence). V dropped 4 bases and J dropped 4 bases, with 11 bases sitting between them. Here the CDR3 reads CASSSYQEYEQYF. CDR3 DNA sequence: TGTGCCAGCAGCTCTTATCAGGAATACGAGCAGTACTTC.

The chain employs TRBV7-9 and TRBJ2-5; D is perhaps TRBD2 (6 bases). The V gene lost 2 bases and the J gene lost 1 base, with 8 bases spanning the gap. The length of the CDR3 is 14 residues. Germline V gene data show CDR1 as SEHNR and CDR2 as FQNEAQ (reference sequence). CDR3 sequence: CASSLISGQETQYF. The CDR3 bases are TGTGCCAGCAGCTTAATTAGCGGCCAAGAGACCCAGTACTTC. Combining the CDR3 with reference TRBV7-9 and TRBJ2-5 gives the whole variable domain DTGVSQNPRHKITKRGQNVTFRCDPISEHNRLYWYRQTLGQGPEFLTYFQNEAQLEKSRLLSDRFSAERPKGSFSTLEIQRTEQGDSAMYLCASSLISGQETQYFGPGTRLLVL.

The chain carries TRBV2 and TRBJ2-3; TRBD2 matches at 7 bases. The junction had 8 bases not matched to a gene; V was cut back by 7 bases and J by 1 base. The CDR3 totals 15 residues. Germline loops: CDR1 SNHLY, CDR2 FYNNEI. CDR3 loop: CASMVASGGTDTQYF. The CDR3 region has the DNA TGTGCCAGCATGGTGGCTAGCGGAGGCACAGATACGCAGTATTTT.

This clone came up once. The chain couples TRBV11-1 to TRBJ1-2, with TRBD1 as a possible D gene (5 bases). V was trimmed by 0 bases and J by 8 bases, leaving 10 bases between them. Germline V gives CDR1 SGHAT, CDR2 FQDESV (reference sequence). The CDR3 consists of 13 residues. CDR3 coding DNA: TGTGCCAGCAGCTTAGCGGAGGGGAACGGCTACACCTTC. Translation: CASSLAEGNGYTF.

The rearrangement joins TRBV11-2 to TRBJ2-1, with 9 bases matching TRBD2. The CDR3 is made up of 14 amino acids. The ends lost 7 bases at V and 10 bases at J; junction bases unmatched: 11. Looked up from germline, CDR1 is SGHAT and CDR2 is FQNNGV. CDR3 bases: TGTGCCAGCACCCACCTGCGGGAGGGCCGCGAGCAGTTCTTC. Translation: CASTHLREGREQFF.

The chain combines TRBV5-6 with TRBJ2-5; D not certain. Germline-derived CDR1 and CDR2 are SGHDT and YYEEEE. V was clipped by 2 bases and J by 4 bases, with 9 bases between them. The CDR3 is made up of 13 amino acids. In DNA, the CDR3 is TGTGCCAGCAGCTTAAGTGGAGCAGAGACCCAGTACTTC. It translates to CASSLSGAETQYF.

V gene TRBV18 combines with J gene TRBJ1-2; 12 bases fit TRBD1. The length of the CDR3 is 16 residues. The V and J ends lost 3 bases and 8 bases, in that order; junction bases with no gene match: 10. Looked up from germline, CDR1 is KGHSH and CDR2 is LQKENI. The chain's CDR3 is CASSPSAGTGGNGYTF. CDR3 coding DNA: TGTGCCAGCTCACCCTCCGCTGGGACAGGGGGCAACGGCTACACCTTC.

The J gene is TRBJ1-2, the V gene TRBV30, with D possibly being TRBD1 (5 bases). The CDR3 covers 14 residues. Germline CDR1 reads GTSNPN; CDR2 reads SVGIG (reference sequence). The V and J ends lost 0 bases and 3 bases respectively, with 11 bases between them. In nucleotides, the CDR3 is TGTGCCTGGAGTGTGGCATGGGGCGACTATGGCTACACCTTC. It codes for CAWSVAWGDYGYTF. The whole variable domain, filled in from reference TRBV30 and TRBJ1-2, reads SQTIHQWPATLVQPVGSPLSLECTVEGTSNPNLYWYRQAAGRGLQLLFYSVGIGQISSEVPQNLSASRPQDRQFILSSKKLLLSDSGFYLCAWSVAWGDYGYTFGSGTRLTVV.

The chain employs TRBV7-6 and TRBJ2-7; 9 bases match TRBD1. CDR3 length: 13 amino acids. CDR1 is SGHVS, CDR2 FNYEAQ, per germline. The ends lost 5 bases at V and 5 bases at J; junction bases unmatched: 4. The CDR3, as DNA: TGTGCCAGCAGCCGGGACAGGGAGGACGAGCAGTACTTC. Protein sequence: CASSRDREDEQYF.

The chain employs TRBV29-1 and TRBJ2-5, with a possible D match to TRBD2 (5 bases). Trimming stripped 6 bases from V and 5 bases from J, with 10 bases between. Germline V gene lookup returns CDR1 SQVTM and CDR2 ANQGSEA. The CDR3 is 11 residues long. For the CDR3, the DNA is TGCAGCGTACGGCCGGGGGAGACCCAGTACTTC. Translated: CSVRPGETQYF. Full variable domain (rest looked up from reference TRBV29-1 and TRBJ2-5): SAVISQKPSRDICQRGTSLTIQCQVDSQVTMMFWYRQQPGQSLTLIATANQGSEATYESGFVIDKFPISRPNLTFSTLTVSNMSPEDSSIYLCSVRPGETQYFGPGTRLLVL.

The genes are TRBV19 and TRBJ1-2; D is undetermined. Trimming pared 8 bases from V and 8 bases from J, leaving 12 bases between. CDR1 and CDR2 from the germline V gene are LNHDA and SQIVND (reference sequence). The CDR3 is made up of 11 amino acids. The CDR3 is CASREDNGYTF. The DNA of the CDR3 is TGTGCCAGTCGGGAGGATAACGGCTACACCTTC.

V gene TRBV7-3 combines with J gene TRBJ2-7; possibly TRBD2 for D (6 bases). Germline loops: CDR1 SGHTA, CDR2 FQGTGA. Trimming took 1 base from V and 2 from J, leaving 15 bases between them. CDR3 length equals 16 residues. In nucleotides, the CDR3 is TGTGCCAGCAGCTTAAGAGGTGGGGACTCAACCTACGAGCAGTACTTC. Translated, it gives CASSLRGGDSTYEQYF.

The CDR3 sequence: CSVSYQETQYF. CDR3 DNA sequence: TGCAGCGTTTCGTACCAAGAGACCCAGTACTTC. The genes are TRBV29-1 and TRBJ2-5; D not resolved. Trimming took off 5 bases at V and 0 bases at J, with 4 bases between the two ends. Germline-derived CDR1 and CDR2 are SQVTM and ANQGSEA. The CDR3 is made up of 11 amino acids.

This clone came up a few times. This chain connects TRBV19 to TRBJ1-1; D perhaps matches TRBD1 (5 bases). Trimming removed 10 bases from V and 7 bases from J, with 19 bases in between. Germline CDR1 reads LNHDA; CDR2 reads SQIVND (reference sequence). This CDR3 region has 13 residues. The CDR3 sequence: CATQWGRVGEAFF. Here the CDR3 DNA reads TGTGCCACCCAATGGGGCCGGGTGGGTGAAGCTTTCTTT. Full variable domain (outside the CDR3, taken from reference TRBV19 and TRBJ1-1): DGGITQSPKYLFRKEGQNVTLSCEQNLNHDAMYWYRQDPGQGLRLIYYSQIVNDFQKGDIAEGYSVSREKKESFPLTVTSAQKNPTAFYLCATQWGRVGEAFFGQGTRLTVV.

The V and J genes are TRBV9 and TRBJ1-1; TRBD1 is a possible D gene (6 bases). The CDR3 is 14 residues long. The V gene lost 2 bases and the J gene lost 6 bases, with 14 bases spanning the gap. Germline V gives CDR1 SGDLS, CDR2 YYNGEE. The CDR3 region is CASSVKTTGPEAFF. DNA for the CDR3: TGTGCCAGCAGCGTCAAAACCACAGGGCCTGAAGCTTTCTTT.